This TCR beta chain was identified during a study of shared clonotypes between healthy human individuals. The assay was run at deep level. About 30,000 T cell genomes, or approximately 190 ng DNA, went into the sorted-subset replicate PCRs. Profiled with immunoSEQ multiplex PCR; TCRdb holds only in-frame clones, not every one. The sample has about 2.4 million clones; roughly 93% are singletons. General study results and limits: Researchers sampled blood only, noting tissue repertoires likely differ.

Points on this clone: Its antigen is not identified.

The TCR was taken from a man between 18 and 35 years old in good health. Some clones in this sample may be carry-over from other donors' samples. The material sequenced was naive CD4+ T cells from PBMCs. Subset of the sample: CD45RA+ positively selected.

The CDR3: CASSLPGTSGSGETQYF. CDR3 nucleotide sequence: TGCGCCAGCAGCCTACCCGGGACTAGCGGGTCAGGGGAGACCCAGTACTTC. The V gene is TRBV5-1, the J gene TRBJ2-5; 12 nucleotides agree with TRBD2. The CDR3 covers 17 residues. The V and J ends lost 4 bases and 5 bases, in that order; junction bases with no gene match: 12. Germline values: CDR1 SGHRS, CDR2 YFSETQ. Full variable domain (remainder filled in from reference TRBV5-1 and TRBJ2-5): KAGVTQTPRYLIKTRGQQVTLSCSPISGHRSVSWYQQTPGQGLQFLFEYFSETQRNKGNFPGRFSGRQFSNSRSEMNVSTLELGDSALYLCASSLPGTSGSGETQYFGPGTRLLVL.